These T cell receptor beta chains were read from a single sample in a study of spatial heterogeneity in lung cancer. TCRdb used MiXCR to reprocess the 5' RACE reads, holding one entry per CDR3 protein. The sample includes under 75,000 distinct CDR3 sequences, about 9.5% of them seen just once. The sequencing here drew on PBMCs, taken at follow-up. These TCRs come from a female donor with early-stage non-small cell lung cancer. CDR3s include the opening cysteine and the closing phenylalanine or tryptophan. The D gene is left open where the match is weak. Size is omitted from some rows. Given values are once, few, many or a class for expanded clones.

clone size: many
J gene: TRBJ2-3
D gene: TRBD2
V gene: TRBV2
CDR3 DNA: TGTGCCAGCAGTGAATCGGGGGGTGGGAGTACAGATACGCAGTATTTT
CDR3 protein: CASSESGGGSTDTQYF

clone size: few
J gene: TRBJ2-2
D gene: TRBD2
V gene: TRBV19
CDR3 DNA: TGTGCCAGTAGTATAAGAGAGGGACTAGCGGGGCAGAACACCGGGGAGCTGTTTTTT
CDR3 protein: CASSIREGLAGQNTGELFF

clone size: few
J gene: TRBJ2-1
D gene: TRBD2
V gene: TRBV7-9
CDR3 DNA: TGTGCCAGCAGCTTAGGTAGCGGGAGATTGCCTGAGCAGTTCTTC
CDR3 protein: CASSLGSGRLPEQFF

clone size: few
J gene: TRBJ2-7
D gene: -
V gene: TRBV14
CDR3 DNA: TGTGCCAGCAGCCAAGTGGGCCACAACCCCTACGAGCAGTACTTC
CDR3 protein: CASSQVGHNPYEQYF

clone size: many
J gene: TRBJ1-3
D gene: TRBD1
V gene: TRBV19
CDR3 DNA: TGTGCCAGTAGAGCGGCAGGGGGAAAAAACACCATATATTTT
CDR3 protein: CASRAAGGKNTIYF

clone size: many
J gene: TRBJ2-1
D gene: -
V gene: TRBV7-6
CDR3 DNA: TGTGCCAGCAGCTTAAGTGTTCGGAATGAGCAGTTCTTC
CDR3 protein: CASSLSVRNEQFF

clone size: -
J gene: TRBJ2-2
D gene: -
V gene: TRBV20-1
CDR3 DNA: TGCAGTGCCTCTACCCCGAACACCGGGGAGCTGTTTTTT
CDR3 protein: CSASTPNTGELFF

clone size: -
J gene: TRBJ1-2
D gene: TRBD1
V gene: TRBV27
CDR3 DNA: TGTGCCAGCAGTCCCAACAGGGGTAGCTACACCTTC
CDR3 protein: CASSPNRGSYTF

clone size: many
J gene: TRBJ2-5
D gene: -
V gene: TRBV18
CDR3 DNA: TGTGCCAGCTCGCCACCGGAGGGGGGGGCGGAGACCCAGTACTTC
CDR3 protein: CASSPPEGGAETQYF

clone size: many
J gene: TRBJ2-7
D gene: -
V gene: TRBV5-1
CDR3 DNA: TGCGCCAGCAGCTTCCAACAGGGATCAGGGGAGCAGTACTTC
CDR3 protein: CASSFQQGSGEQYF

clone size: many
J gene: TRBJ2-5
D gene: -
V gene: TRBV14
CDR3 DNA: TGTGCCAGCAGCCAGGAAAACTTTTACGGGACCCAGTACTTC
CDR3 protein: CASSQENFYGTQYF

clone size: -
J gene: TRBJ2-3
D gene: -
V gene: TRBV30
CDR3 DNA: TGTGCCTGGAGTGTACTTGGGGGGCCCACAGATACGCAGTATTTT
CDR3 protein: CAWSVLGGPTDTQYF

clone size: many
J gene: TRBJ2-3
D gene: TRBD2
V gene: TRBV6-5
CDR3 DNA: TGTGCCAGCAGCACTCGGACTAGCGGGACAGATACGCAGTATTTT
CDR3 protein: CASSTRTSGTDTQYF

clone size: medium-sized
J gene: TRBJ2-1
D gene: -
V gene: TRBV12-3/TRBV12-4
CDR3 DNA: TGTGCCAGCAAAACACAGGAGATCCCTCCAAGCTCCTACAATGAGCAGTTCTTC
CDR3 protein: CASKTQEIPPSSYNEQFF